This is a list of T cell receptor beta chains from one sample in a study of cytomegalovirus exposure and HLA in healthy donors. Produced via immunoSEQ multiplex PCR; TCRdb's table is partial and in-frame only. The table has roughly 100,000 clones, more than 85% seen once. Sequenced material: PBMCs. The receptors stem from a young woman in good health and CMV-seropositive. CDR3s include the opening cysteine and the closing phenylalanine or tryptophan. The D gene is left open where the match is weak. A row's size may be missing; if present it is once, few, many or a size class.

j_call | clone_size | v_call | d_call | cdr3_nt | cdr3_aa
TRBJ1-3 | NA | TRBV6-5 | NA | TGTGCCAGCAGTTACTGGGGGGGTGCCTCTGGAAACACCATATATTTT | CASSYWGGASGNTIYF
TRBJ2-7 | few | TRBV2 | NA | TGTGCCAGCAGTGAAATTCGGCAGGACGAGCAGTACTTC | CASSEIRQDEQYF
TRBJ1-1 | NA | TRBV10-2 | NA | TGCGCCAGCAGTCTCGACACGGTAGTTGGAGCTTTCTTT | CASSLDTVVGAFF
TRBJ1-5 | NA | TRBV4-2 | NA | TGTGCCAGCAGCCAGCGCCCCAGGGACATTATTAGCAATCAGCCCCAGCATTTT | CASSQRPRDIISNQPQHF
TRBJ2-3 | once | TRBV11-2 | TRBD2 | TGTGCCAGCAGCTTAGATAATGGCGGGGGTACGCAGTATTTT | CASSLDNGGGTQYF
TRBJ1-1 | NA | TRBV7-3 | NA | TGTGCCAGCAGCTTAGGGGCCCAGGGGAAGAACACTGAAGCTTTCTTT | CASSLGAQGKNTEAFF
TRBJ2-7 | few | TRBV7-6 | TRBD2 | TGTGCCAGCAGCTTAGGCGGGAGCGCCTACGAGCAGTACTTC | CASSLGGSAYEQYF
TRBJ1-1 | NA | TRBV7-2 | TRBD1 | TGTGCCAGCAGACAGGGGGCCTTTGATCGGAACACTGAAGCTTTCTTT | CASRQGAFDRNTEAFF
TRBJ1-2 | NA | TRBV4-1 | NA | TGCGCCAGCAGCCTCCGACAGTATGGCTACACCTTC | CASSLRQYGYTF
TRBJ2-1 | few | TRBV14 | TRBD2 | TGTGCCAGCAGACACACTAGCGGCTCCTACAATGAGCAGTTCTTC | CASRHTSGSYNEQFF
TRBJ1-6 | NA | TRBV5-6 | TRBD1 | TGTGCCAGCCTACAGGGGGCAAATTCACCCCTCCACTTT | CASLQGANSPLHF
TRBJ1-5 | NA | TRBV7-8 | TRBD1 | TGTGCCAGCATCCGACAGGGAAGGGATCAGCCCCAGCATTTT | CASIRQGRDQPQHF
TRBJ1-2 | NA | TRBV2 | TRBD1 | TGTGCCAGCAGTGCACAGGGGGTGTTATCTGGCTACACCTTC | CASSAQGVLSGYTF
TRBJ2-4 | NA | TRBV2 | NA | TGTGCCAGCAGTGAATTAGCACTAGCCAAAAACATTCAGTACTTC | CASSELALAKNIQYF
TRBJ1-1 | NA | TRBV21-1 | NA | TGTGCCAGCAAGGGGGCGGCTTTCTTT | CASKGAAFF
TRBJ1-5 | NA | TRBV6-1 | NA | TGTGCCAGCAGTGAAGCGCCGGGAGTTAGCAATCAGCCCCAGCATTTT | CASSEAPGVSNQPQHF
TRBJ2-3 | NA | TRBV7-2 | NA | TGTGCCAGCAGCGCGCGGCCCCCCCGGAGGGACGCAGATACGCAGTATTTT | CASSARPPRRDADTQYF
TRBJ2-3 | NA | TRBV30 | NA | TGTGCCTGGAGAGGTCGCGTCGGGGTTCCGACAGATACGCAGTATTTT | CAWRGRVGVPTDTQYF
TRBJ2-3 | NA | TRBV11-3 | TRBD2 | TGTGCCAGCAGCTTAGATCACCGGGACTACCAGGAGTATTTT | CASSLDHRDYQEYF